These T cell receptor beta chains were read from a single sample in a study of blood T cell repertoires in COVID-19. Data came from immunoSEQ multiplex PCR; TCRdb stores just in-frame clones and leaves some out. The sample has fewer than 100,000 clones, 80% to 95% seen once. Sequenced sample: peripheral blood. The source of these receptors is a woman of 80 years or more with acute or convalescent COVID-19. Both conserved end residues are part of each CDR3. The D gene is left open where the match is weak. Only part of the rows carry a size: once, few, many, or a class if the clone is expanded.

CDR3 length	V gene	clone size	D gene	J gene	CDR3 protein	CDR3 DNA
13	TRBV18	-	-	TRBJ1-6	CASSGQRNSPLHF	TGTGCCAGCTCAGGACAGAGAAATTCACCCCTCCACTTT
14	TRBV5-1	-	TRBD1	TRBJ2-7	CASSPRDRSHEQYF	TGCGCCAGCAGTCCCCGGGACAGGAGTCACGAGCAGTACTTC
15	TRBV3-1/TRBV3-2	-	-	TRBJ1-6	CASSQDISLNSPLHF	TGTGCCAGCAGCCAAGATATTAGCCTCAATTCACCCCTCCACTTT
16	TRBV5-1	-	TRBD1	TRBJ1-1	CASSLGALTGAMAAFF	TGCGCCAGCAGCTTGGGAGCCCTGACAGGGGCAATGGCAGCTTTCTTT
14	TRBV6-5	-	-	TRBJ2-5	CASTREAAAETQYF	TGTGCCAGCACGAGGGAGGCGGCCGCCGAGACCCAGTACTTC
13	TRBV20-1	-	-	TRBJ1-1	CSASQGRWTEAFF	TGCAGTGCTAGTCAGGGGAGATGGACTGAAGCTTTCTTT
14	TRBV29-1	-	TRBD2	TRBJ2-3	CSVEGGRDTDTQYF	TGCAGCGTTGAAGGCGGGAGGGACACAGATACGCAGTATTTT
15	TRBV9	-	-	TRBJ2-5	CASSAQANYQETQYF	TGTGCCAGCAGCGCACAGGCCAACTATCAAGAGACCCAGTACTTC
17	TRBV5-1	-	TRBD1	TRBJ1-2	CASSQNRDRGSNYGYTF	TGCGCCAGCAGCCAAAACCGGGACAGGGGGTCTAACTATGGCTACACCTTC
13	TRBV12-3/TRBV12-4	-	-	TRBJ2-4	CASTLNRGNIQYF	TGTGCCAGCACCCTAAACCGGGGTAACATTCAGTACTTC
17	TRBV18	-	-	TRBJ1-5	CASSSLSGPRGNQPQHF	TGTGCCAGCTCATCACTTTCAGGACCCAGGGGCAATCAGCCCCAGCATTTT
15	TRBV24-1	once	-	TRBJ2-1	CATSSPRGLRGEQFF	TGTGCCACCAGCTCCCCGAGGGGACTTAGAGGTGAGCAGTTCTTC
13	TRBV11-3	-	-	TRBJ2-1	CASAWTNYNEQFF	TGTGCCAGCGCTTGGACAAACTACAATGAGCAGTTCTTC
14	TRBV7-9	once	-	TRBJ2-2	CASSPPRFTGELFF	TGTGCCAGCAGCCCACCCAGGTTCACCGGGGAGCTGTTTTTT
16	TRBV7-8	-	TRBD2	TRBJ2-2	CASSIGTTRGTGELFF	TGTGCCAGCAGCATCGGGACTACTCGTGGCACCGGGGAGCTGTTTTTT
15	TRBV18	-	-	TRBJ2-3	CASSPQGLGTDTQYF	TGTGCCAGCTCACCCCAGGGGTTGGGCACAGATACGCAGTATTTT
15	TRBV4-1	once	-	TRBJ1-2	CASSQDETRRSGYTF	TGCGCCAGCAGCCAAGATGAAACCCGGAGGTCTGGCTACACCTTC
17	TRBV7-9	-	-	TRBJ2-3	CASSPRREGFKGNTQYF	TGTGCCAGCAGCCCACGGAGGGAAGGGTTTAAGGGTAATACGCAGTATTTT
15	TRBV11-2	-	TRBD2	TRBJ2-1	CASSLEAGGANEQFF	TGTGCCAGCAGCTTAGAGGCCGGGGGGGCAAATGAGCAGTTCTTC
13	TRBV6-2/TRBV6-3	-	-	TRBJ1-2	CASSYLGRAEYTF	TGTGCCAGCAGTTACCTGGGTCGCGCGGAGTACACCTTC
13	TRBV11-3	once	TRBD1	TRBJ1-1	CASSRDRDTEAFF	TGTGCCAGCAGCCGGGACAGGGACACTGAAGCTTTCTTT
14	TRBV4-2	-	-	TRBJ2-1	CASSQEERVNEQFF	TGTGCCAGCAGCCAAGAGGAGCGGGTGAATGAGCAGTTCTTC
14	TRBV28	-	TRBD1	TRBJ1-4	CASSRTGGSEKLFF	TGTGCCAGCAGCAGGACAGGGGGGAGTGAAAAACTGTTTTTT
14	TRBV18	-	-	TRBJ1-5	CASSVTGGNQPQHF	TGTGCCAGCTCGGTCACTGGGGGGAATCAGCCCCAGCATTTT
15	TRBV7-2	-	TRBD1	TRBJ1-4	CASSLGGQGKGKLFF	TGTGCCAGCAGCTTAGGGGGACAGGGGAAGGGAAAACTGTTTTTT
14	TRBV19	-	TRBD1	TRBJ1-6	CASSTDRGVSPLHF	TGTGCCAGTAGTACTGACAGGGGTGTTTCACCCCTCCACTTT
16	TRBV9	-	-	TRBJ1-6	CASSVGGRGFNSPLHF	TGTGCCAGCAGCGTAGGGGGGAGGGGATTTAATTCACCCCTCCACTTT
16	TRBV23-1	-	-	TRBJ2-2	CASSQSSRQDTGELFF	TGCGCCAGCAGTCAATCGTCGCGACAGGACACCGGGGAGCTGTTTTTT
14	TRBV15	once	TRBD1	TRBJ1-4	CATSKTGKNEKLFF	TGTGCCACCAGCAAGACAGGGAAGAATGAAAAACTGTTTTTT